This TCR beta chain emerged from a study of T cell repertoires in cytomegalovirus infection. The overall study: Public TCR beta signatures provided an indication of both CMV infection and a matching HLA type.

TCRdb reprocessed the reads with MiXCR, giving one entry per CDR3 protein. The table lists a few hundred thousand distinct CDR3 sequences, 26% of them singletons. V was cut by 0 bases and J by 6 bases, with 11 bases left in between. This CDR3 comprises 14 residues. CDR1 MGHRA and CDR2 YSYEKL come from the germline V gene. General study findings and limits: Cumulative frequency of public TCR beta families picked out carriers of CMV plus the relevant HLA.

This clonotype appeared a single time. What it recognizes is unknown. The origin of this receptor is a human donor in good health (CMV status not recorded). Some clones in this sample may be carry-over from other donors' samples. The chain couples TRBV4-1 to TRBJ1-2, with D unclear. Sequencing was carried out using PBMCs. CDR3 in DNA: TGCGCCAGCAGCCAAGATTCAGCCTCCGATGGCTACACCTTC. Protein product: CASSQDSASDGYTF.